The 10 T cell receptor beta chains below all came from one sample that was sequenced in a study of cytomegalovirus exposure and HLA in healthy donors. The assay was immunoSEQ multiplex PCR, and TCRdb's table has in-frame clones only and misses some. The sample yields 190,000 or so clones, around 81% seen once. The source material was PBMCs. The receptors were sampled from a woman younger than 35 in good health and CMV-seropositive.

In DNA, the CDR3 is TGTGCCAGTAGTGGGTCTAGCGGGGGGAAGGAGACCCAGTACTTC. Amino acids: CASSGSSGGKETQYF. The V call is TRBV19, the J call TRBJ2-5; 11 nucleotides align to TRBD2. Germline V gene data show CDR1 as LNHDA and CDR2 as SQIVND (reference sequence). This CDR3 is built from 15 residues. The J segment lost 5 bases and the V segment lost 5 bases, leaving 7 bases of the junction unmatched.

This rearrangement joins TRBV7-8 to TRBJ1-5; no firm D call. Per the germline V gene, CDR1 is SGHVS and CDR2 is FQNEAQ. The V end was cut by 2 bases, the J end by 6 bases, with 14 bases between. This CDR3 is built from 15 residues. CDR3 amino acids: CASSLQAGNRQPQHF. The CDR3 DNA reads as TGTGCCAGCAGCTTACAGGCGGGGAATCGTCAGCCCCAGCATTTT.

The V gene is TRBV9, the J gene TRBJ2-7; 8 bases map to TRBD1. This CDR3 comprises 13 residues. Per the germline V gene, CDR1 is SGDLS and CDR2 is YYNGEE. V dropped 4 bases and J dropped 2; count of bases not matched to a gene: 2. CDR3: CASSRDRPYEQYF. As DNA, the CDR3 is TGTGCCAGCAGCCGGGACAGGCCCTACGAGCAGTACTTC.

The CDR3 loop reads CSVEGLASLFDTQYF. The CDR3 DNA sequence: TGCAGCGTTGAAGGGCTAGCGAGCCTTTTCGATACGCAGTATTTT. The chain couples TRBV29-1 to TRBJ2-3; D is perhaps TRBD2 (6 bases). The V and J ends lost 1 base and 6 bases respectively, with 17 bases between them. From germline, CDR1 is SQVTM and CDR2 ANQGSEA. The CDR3 contains 15 residues.

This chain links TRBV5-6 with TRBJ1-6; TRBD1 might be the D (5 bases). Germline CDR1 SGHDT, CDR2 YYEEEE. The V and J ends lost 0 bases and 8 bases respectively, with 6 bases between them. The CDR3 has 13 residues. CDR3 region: CASSLARDSPLHF. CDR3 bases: TGTGCCAGCAGCTTGGCCAGGGATTCACCCCTCCACTTT.

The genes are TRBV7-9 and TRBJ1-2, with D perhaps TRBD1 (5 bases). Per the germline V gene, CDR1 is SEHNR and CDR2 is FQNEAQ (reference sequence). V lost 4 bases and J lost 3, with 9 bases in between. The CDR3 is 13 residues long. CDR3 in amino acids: CASSSGQYYGYTF. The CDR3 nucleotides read TGTGCCAGCAGCTCCGGACAATACTATGGCTACACCTTC.

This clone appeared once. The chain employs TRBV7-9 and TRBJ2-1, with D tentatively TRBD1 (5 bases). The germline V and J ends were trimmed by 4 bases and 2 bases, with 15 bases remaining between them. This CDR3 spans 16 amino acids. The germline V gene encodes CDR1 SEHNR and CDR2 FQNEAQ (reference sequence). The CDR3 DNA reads TGTGCCAGCAGCTCCTTTAAGACAGAAACCTACAATGAGCAGTTCTTC. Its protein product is CASSSFKTETYNEQFF.

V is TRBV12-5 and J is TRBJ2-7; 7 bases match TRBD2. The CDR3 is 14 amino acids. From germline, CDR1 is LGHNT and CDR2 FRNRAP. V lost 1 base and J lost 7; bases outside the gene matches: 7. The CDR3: CASGLGLPGGEQYF. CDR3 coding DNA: TGTGCTAGTGGTTTGGGCCTCCCGGGGGGAGAGCAGTACTTC. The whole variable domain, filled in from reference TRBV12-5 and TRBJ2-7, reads DARVTQTPRHKVTEMGQEVTMRCQPILGHNTVFWYRQTMMQGLELLAYFRNRAPLDDSGMPKDRFSAEMPDATLATLKIQPSEPRDSAVYFCASGLGLPGGEQYFGPGTRLTVT.

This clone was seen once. In DNA, the CDR3 is TGTGCCAGCAGCCCTCTCACCGGGAGGCAAGAGACCCAGTACTTC. This translates into CASSPLTGRQETQYF. This chain joins TRBV7-2 and TRBJ2-5, with 7 positions matching TRBD2. The CDR3 consists of 15 residues. V trimming: 5 bases; J trimming: 2 bases; junction bases outside the gene matches: 8. Per germline, CDR1 SGHTA and CDR2 FQGNSA.

CDR3 coding DNA: TGTGCCAGCAGCTTAGGGACTTACAATGAGCAGTTCTTC. The encoded protein is CASSLGTYNEQFF. The chain employs TRBV7-7 and TRBJ2-1, with D perhaps TRBD2 (5 bases). The V end lost 1 base, the J end lost 4 bases, and 5 bases lay between the germline ends. Germline V CDR1 and CDR2: SSHAT, FNYEAQ (reference sequence). The length of the CDR3 is 13 residues.